The T cell receptor (beta chain) described here comes from a study of OX40 agonist ivuxolimab in advanced cancers. Study-wide context: One patient with hepatocellular carcinoma and two with cutaneous melanoma, three in all, had partial responses.

V lost 1 base and J 3 bases, leaving 12 bases between the germline ends. Germline CDR1 reads MGHDK; CDR2 reads SYGVNS. The CDR3 contains 16 residues. TCRdb's copy holds only in-frame clones and misses some; the assay was immunoSEQ multiplex PCR. The table records tens of thousands of clones, approximately 80% of them present only once. The receptor comes from an adult with an advanced solid tumor such as melanoma, head and neck, liver or kidney cancer. The material sequenced was CD4+ or CD8+ T cells sorted from blood, taken in a trial of the OX40 agonist ivuxolimab. J is TRBJ2-2 and V is TRBV25-1; D not resolved. The CDR3 protein is CASSELTVSYTGELFF. The CDR3 DNA reads TGTGCCAGCAGTGAATTAACAGTGTCCTACACCGGGGAGCTGTTTTTT.